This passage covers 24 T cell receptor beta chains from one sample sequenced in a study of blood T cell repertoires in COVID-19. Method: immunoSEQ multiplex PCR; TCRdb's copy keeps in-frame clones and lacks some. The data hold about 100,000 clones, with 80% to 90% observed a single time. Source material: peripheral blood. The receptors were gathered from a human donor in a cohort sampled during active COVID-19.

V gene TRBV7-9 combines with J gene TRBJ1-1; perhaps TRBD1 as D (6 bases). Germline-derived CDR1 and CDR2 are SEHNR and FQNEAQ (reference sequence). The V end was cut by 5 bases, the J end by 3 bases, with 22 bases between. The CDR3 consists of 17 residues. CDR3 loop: CASSPSTGSTKYTEAFF. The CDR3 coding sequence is TGTGCCAGCAGCCCCTCGACAGGCTCGACAAAATACACTGAAGCTTTCTTT.

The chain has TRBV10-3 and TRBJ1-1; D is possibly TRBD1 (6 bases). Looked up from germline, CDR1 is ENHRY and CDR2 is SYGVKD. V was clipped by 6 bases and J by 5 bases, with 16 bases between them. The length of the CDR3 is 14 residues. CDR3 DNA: TGTGCCATCAGCAGACAGGACACGGGGACTGAAGCTTTCTTT. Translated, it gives CAISRQDTGTEAFF.

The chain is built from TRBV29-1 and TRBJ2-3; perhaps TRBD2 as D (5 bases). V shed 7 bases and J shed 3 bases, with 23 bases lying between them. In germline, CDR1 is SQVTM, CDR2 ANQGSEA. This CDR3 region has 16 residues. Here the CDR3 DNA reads TGCAGCGCTACCCTTCCGGCGGAGGAAGTGACAGATACGCAGTATTTT. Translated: CSATLPAEEVTDTQYF.

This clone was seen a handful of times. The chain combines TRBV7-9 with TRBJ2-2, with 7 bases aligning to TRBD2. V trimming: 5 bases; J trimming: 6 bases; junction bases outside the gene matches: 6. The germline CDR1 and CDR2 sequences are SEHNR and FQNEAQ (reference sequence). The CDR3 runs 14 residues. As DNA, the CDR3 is TGTGCCAGCAGCGCAAGACTAGCCGCCGGGGAGCTGTTTTTT. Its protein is CASSARLAAGELFF.

CDR3 DNA sequence: TGTGCCAGCAGCGTTGACGGGGGGGAACCCCTCCACTTT. This sequence encodes CASSVDGGEPLHF. The chain is built from TRBV9 and TRBJ1-6; tentative D call: TRBD1 (5 bases). This CDR3 contains 13 residues. Trimming removed 2 bases at V and 12 bases at J, with 12 bases between. The germline V gene has CDR1 SGDLS and CDR2 YYNGEE.

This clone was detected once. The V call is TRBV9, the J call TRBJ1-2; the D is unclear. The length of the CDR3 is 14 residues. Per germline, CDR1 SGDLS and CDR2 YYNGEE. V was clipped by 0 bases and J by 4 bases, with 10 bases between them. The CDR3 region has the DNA TGTGCCAGCAGCGTAGACGGGGAGGGCTATGGCTACACCTTC. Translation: CASSVDGEGYGYTF. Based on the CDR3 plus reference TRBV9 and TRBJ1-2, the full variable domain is DSGVTQTPKHLITATGQRVTLRCSPRSGDLSVYWYQQSLDQGLQFLIQYYNGEERAKGNILERFSAQQFPDLHSELNLSSLELGDSALYFCASSVDGEGYGYTFGSGTRLTVV.

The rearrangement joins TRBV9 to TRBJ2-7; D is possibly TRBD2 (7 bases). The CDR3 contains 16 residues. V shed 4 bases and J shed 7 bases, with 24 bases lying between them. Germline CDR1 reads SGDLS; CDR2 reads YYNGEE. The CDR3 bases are TGTGCCAGCAGCCCAGAAGGGGGGGTTTCGAGGGGAGAGCAGTACTTC. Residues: CASSPEGGVSRGEQYF.

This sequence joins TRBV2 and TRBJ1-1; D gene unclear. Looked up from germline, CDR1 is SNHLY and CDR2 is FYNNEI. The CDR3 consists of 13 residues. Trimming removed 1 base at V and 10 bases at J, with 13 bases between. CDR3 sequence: CASSEEVGSGAFF. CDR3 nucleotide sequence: TGTGCCAGCAGTGAAGAGGTCGGTAGCGGAGCTTTCTTT.

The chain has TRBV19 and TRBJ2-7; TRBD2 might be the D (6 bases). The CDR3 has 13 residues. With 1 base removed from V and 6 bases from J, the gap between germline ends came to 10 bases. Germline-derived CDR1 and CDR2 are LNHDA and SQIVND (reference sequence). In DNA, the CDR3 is TGTGCCAGTAGTATAGTAGGAGGGATCGAGCAGTACTTC. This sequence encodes CASSIVGGIEQYF.

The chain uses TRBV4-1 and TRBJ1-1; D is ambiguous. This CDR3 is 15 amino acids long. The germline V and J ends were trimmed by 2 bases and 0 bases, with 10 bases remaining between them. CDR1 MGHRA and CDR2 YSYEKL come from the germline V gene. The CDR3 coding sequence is TGCGCCAGCAGCCAATCGACGGGTATGAACACTGAAGCTTTCTTT. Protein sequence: CASSQSTGMNTEAFF.

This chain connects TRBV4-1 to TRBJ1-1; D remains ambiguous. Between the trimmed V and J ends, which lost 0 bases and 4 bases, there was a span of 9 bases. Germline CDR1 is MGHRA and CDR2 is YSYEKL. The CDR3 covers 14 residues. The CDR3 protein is CASSQDPPLTEAFF. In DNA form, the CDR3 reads TGCGCCAGCAGCCAAGATCCCCCCCTCACTGAAGCTTTCTTT.

This CDR3 is CASSYDGQLNSPLHF. For the CDR3, the DNA is TGTGCCAGCAGTTACGACGGACAGCTAAATTCACCCCTCCACTTT. This sequence joins TRBV6-6 and TRBJ1-6; D perhaps matches TRBD1 (6 bases). The V gene lost 2 bases and the J gene lost 7 bases, with 12 bases spanning the gap. CDR3 length: 15 amino acids. CDR1 is MNHNY, CDR2 SVGAGI, per germline (reference sequence).

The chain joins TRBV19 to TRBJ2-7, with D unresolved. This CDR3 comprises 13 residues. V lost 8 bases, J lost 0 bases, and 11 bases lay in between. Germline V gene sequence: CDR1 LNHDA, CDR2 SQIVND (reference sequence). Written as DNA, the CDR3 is TGTGCCAGTGGCGGCGGTTTCTCCTACGAGCAGTACTTC. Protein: CASGGGFSYEQYF.

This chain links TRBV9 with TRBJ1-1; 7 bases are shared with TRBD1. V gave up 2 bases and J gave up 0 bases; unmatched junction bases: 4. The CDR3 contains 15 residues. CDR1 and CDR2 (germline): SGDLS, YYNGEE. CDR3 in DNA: TGTGCCAGCAGCGTTGGAGACAGGGTGAACACTGAAGCTTTCTTT. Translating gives CASSVGDRVNTEAFF.

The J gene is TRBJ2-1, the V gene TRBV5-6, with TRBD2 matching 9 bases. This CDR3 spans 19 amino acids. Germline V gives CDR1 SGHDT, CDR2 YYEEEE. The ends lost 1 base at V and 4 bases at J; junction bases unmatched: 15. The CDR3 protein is CASSLLVSGRPNGYNEQFF. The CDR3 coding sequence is TGTGCCAGCAGCTTGTTGGTTAGCGGGAGACCTAACGGGTACAATGAGCAGTTCTTC.

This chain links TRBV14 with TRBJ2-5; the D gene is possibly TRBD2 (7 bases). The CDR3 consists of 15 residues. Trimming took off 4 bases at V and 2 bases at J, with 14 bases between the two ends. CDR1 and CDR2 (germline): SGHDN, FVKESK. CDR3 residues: CASSLIGGRQETQYF. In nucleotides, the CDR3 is TGTGCCAGCAGCCTGATCGGGGGGCGGCAAGAGACCCAGTACTTC.

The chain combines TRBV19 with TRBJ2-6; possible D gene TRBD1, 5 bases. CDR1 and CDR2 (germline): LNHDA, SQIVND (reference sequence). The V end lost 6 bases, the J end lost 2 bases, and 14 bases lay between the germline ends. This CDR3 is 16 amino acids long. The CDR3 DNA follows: TGTGCCAGTAGCCCCTCGAAGGGGACTGGGGCCAACGTCCTGACTTTC. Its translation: CASSPSKGTGANVLTF.

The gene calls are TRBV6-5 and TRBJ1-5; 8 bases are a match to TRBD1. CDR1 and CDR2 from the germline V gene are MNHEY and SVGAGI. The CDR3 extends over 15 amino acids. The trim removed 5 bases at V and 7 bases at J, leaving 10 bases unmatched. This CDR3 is CASSPQGDKTQPQHF. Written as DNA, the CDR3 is TGTGCCAGCAGTCCACAGGGGGACAAAACCCAGCCCCAGCATTTT.

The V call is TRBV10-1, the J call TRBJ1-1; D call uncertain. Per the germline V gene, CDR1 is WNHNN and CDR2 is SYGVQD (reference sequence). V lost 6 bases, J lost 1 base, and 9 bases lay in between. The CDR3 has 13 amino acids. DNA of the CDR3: TGCGCCAGCAGGGCAGGCCGGAACACTGAAGCTTTCTTT. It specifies CASRAGRNTEAFF.

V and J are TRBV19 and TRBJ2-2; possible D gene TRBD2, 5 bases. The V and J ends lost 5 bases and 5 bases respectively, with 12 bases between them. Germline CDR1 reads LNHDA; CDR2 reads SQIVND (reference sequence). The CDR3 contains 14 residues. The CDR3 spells CASSQYRLTGELFF. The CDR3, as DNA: TGTGCCAGTAGTCAATACAGACTAACCGGGGAGCTGTTTTTT.

CDR3 sequence (DNA): TGTGCCAGCAGCCAAAAGGTTGGGGGGACCATCTACAATGAGCAGTTCTTC. Its translation is CASSQKVGGTIYNEQFF. This rearrangement joins TRBV3-1 (or the pseudogene TRBV3-2) to TRBJ2-1, with D tentatively TRBD2 (6 bases). Germline values: CDR1 LGHDT, CDR2 YNNKEL (reference sequence). Trimming shortened V by 2 bases and J by 3 bases, and 17 bases separated the two germline ends. The CDR3 totals 17 residues.

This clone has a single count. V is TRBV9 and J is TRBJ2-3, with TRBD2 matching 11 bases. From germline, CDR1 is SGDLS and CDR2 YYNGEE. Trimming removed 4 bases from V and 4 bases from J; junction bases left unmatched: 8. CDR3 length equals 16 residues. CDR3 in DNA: TGTGCCAGCAGCATCCCGACTAGCGGGGAATCAGATACGCAGTATTTT. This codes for CASSIPTSGESDTQYF.

CDR3 bases: TGTGCCAGCAGCCCCACAGGAGCCTATCAGCCCCAGCATTTT. Translation gives CASSPTGAYQPQHF. V usage is TRBV7-9 and J usage is TRBJ1-5; the D gene is possibly TRBD1 (5 bases). The germline V gene has CDR1 SEHNR and CDR2 FQNEAQ (reference sequence). The CDR3 runs 14 residues. V lost 5 bases to trimming and J lost 5 bases, with 13 bases between them.

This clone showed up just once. The CDR3 spells CASSSWGGENYGYTF. The CDR3 region has the DNA TGTGCCAGCAGCTCCTGGGGGGGCGAGAACTATGGCTACACCTTC. V is TRBV14 and J is TRBJ1-2, with D perhaps TRBD1 (6 bases). Per germline, CDR1 SGHDN and CDR2 FVKESK. This CDR3 has 15 residues. The ends were cut back, 5 bases at V and 2 bases at J, with 15 bases in the middle.